This T cell receptor beta chain originates from a study of radiation and T cells in renal cell carcinoma. The CDR3 is 15 residues long. Germline V gene lookup returns CDR1 SGHAT and CDR2 FQNNGV. The V segment lost 7 bases and the J segment 3 bases; nucleotides outside the gene matches: 12. Measured with immunoSEQ multiplex PCR; TCRdb has only the in-frame clones, and not every one. The sample carries 100,000 to 150,000 clones, roughly 80% recorded once. As for time point: baseline pretreatment blood. As for treatment: 15 Gy SBRT to primary tumor, nephrectomy 4 weeks later. The material sequenced was blood, taken from a patient whose treatment included radiotherapy and nephrectomy. The V call is TRBV11-2, the J call TRBJ2-7, with TRBD1 matching over 7 bases. This TCR came from a woman aged 55-70 years with renal cell carcinoma. The CDR3 protein is CASTKNRGQSYEQYF. For the CDR3, the DNA is TGTGCCAGCACCAAGAACCGGGGACAGAGCTACGAGCAGTACTTC.